The 5 T cell receptor beta chains in this list originate from one sample, sequenced in a study of cytomegalovirus exposure and HLA in healthy donors. PCR employed 60 Vbeta and 13 Jbeta primers. The table came from immunoSEQ multiplex PCR; TCRdb's copy has only in-frame clones and leaves some out. The profile shows 200,000 or so clones, 82% of them singletons. What was sequenced was PBMCs. The receptors come from a boy younger than 10 in good health and CMV-seronegative.

This chain connects TRBV19 to TRBJ2-3; 10 bases agree with TRBD2. The CDR3 runs to 18 residues. After removal of 5 bases from V and 2 bases from J, the junction contained 13 bases not matched to a gene. Germline CDR1 LNHDA, CDR2 SQIVND (reference sequence). CDR3 bases: TGTGCCAGTAGTCTAGCCGTACTAGCGGGGACCTACACAGATACGCAGTATTTT. The encoded protein is CASSLAVLAGTYTDTQYF.

The chain joins TRBV6-6 to TRBJ1-1, with D possibly matching TRBD1 (5 bases). This CDR3 region has 14 residues. Germline V gene sequence: CDR1 MNHNY, CDR2 SVGAGI (reference sequence). Trimming shortened V by 5 bases and J by 5 bases, and 15 bases separated the two germline ends. Here the CDR3 DNA reads TGTGCCAGCAGTGCTCGACTCGGGGGAACTGAAGCTTTCTTT. As protein: CASSARLGGTEAFF.

A note on this clone: The junction differs from germline at one of its ends, possibly a read error. The rearrangement uses TRBV7-7 and TRBJ2-1; 10 bases agree with TRBD2. Germline V gene data show CDR1 as SSHAT and CDR2 as FNYEAQ (reference sequence). The CDR3 is made up of 15 amino acids. CDR3 DNA sequence: TGTGCTAGCAGCCCCAGCGGGGGGGCCTACAATGAGCAGTTCTTC. Translation: CASSPSGGAYNEQFF. Based on the CDR3 plus reference TRBV7-7 and TRBJ2-1, the full variable domain is GAGVSQSPRYKVTKRGQDVTLRCDPISSHATLYWYQQALGQGPEFLTYFNYEAQPDKSGLPSDRFSAERPEGSISTLTIQRTEQRDSAMYRCASSPSGGAYNEQFFGPGTRLTVL.

This clone has only a few counts. This chain links TRBV9 with TRBJ1-3; D ambiguous. Germline V gives CDR1 SGDLS, CDR2 YYNGEE. Trimming cost V 2 bases and J 3 bases, with 15 bases left between them. This CDR3 has 16 residues. CDR3 amino acids: CASSVTTPRVGNTIYF. CDR3 bases: TGTGCCAGCAGCGTCACGACGCCCCGGGTTGGAAACACCATATATTTT.

This chain uses TRBV11-2 with TRBJ2-7, with 9 nucleotides matching TRBD1. Germline CDR1 is SGHAT and CDR2 is FQNNGV. The CDR3 spans 14 residues. J was trimmed by 7 bases and V by 3 bases; bases with no gene match: 7. The CDR3 DNA reads TGTGCCAGCAGCTTGACAGGGGGTCTAGAAGAGCAGTACTTC. Translating gives CASSLTGGLEEQYF.